A selection of T cell receptor beta chains follows, all from one sample in a study of CD8+ T cells in alopecia areata. Sequencing was performed with immunoSEQ multiplex PCR; in TCRdb, only in-frame clones are kept and a portion is missing. The table records 200,000 to 250,000 clones, 50% to 65% of them present only once. Sample: CD4+ T cells sorted from blood, taken at week 0. The receptors were sampled from a human donor with alopecia areata. CDR3s include the opening cysteine and the closing phenylalanine or tryptophan. A D gene is named only where the DNA matches it firmly. Not every row has a clone size; where given, it reads once, few, many or a size class.

DNA: TGTGCCAGCAGCTTACAACGATGGGGGCGAGGTAACACTGAAGCTTTCTTT; CDR3: CASSLQRWGRGNTEAFF; J: TRBJ1-1; D: NA; size: NA; V: TRBV13
DNA: TGTGCCAGCAGTGGGCCACAGTTGGGCCGCGGCTACACCTTC; CDR3: CASSGPQLGRGYTF; J: TRBJ1-2; D: NA; size: NA; V: TRBV2
DNA: TGCGCCAGCAGCGTGGAACTTACAGGGGGCAACTATGGCTACACCTTC; CDR3: CASSVELTGGNYGYTF; J: TRBJ1-2; D: TRBD1; size: NA; V: TRBV5-1
DNA: TGTGCTAGCAGCTCGGAGACGGAACTGTTTTTT; CDR3: CASSSETELFF; J: TRBJ1-4; D: NA; size: NA; V: TRBV7-9
DNA: TGTGCCAGCAGCGCGGGACTAGCGGGAGTCCGGAACACCGGGGAGCTGTTTTTT; CDR3: CASSAGLAGVRNTGELFF; J: TRBJ2-2; D: TRBD2; size: NA; V: TRBV5-4
DNA: TGCAGCGTTGTTAGTTGGACTAGTCTCAAGAAGACCCAGTACTTC; CDR3: CSVVSWTSLKKTQYF; J: TRBJ2-5; D: TRBD2; size: few; V: TRBV29-1
DNA: TGCAGTGCTAGATCCGACTCGTTATTT; CDR3: CSARSDSLF; J: TRBJ1-1; D: NA; size: few; V: TRBV20-1
DNA: TGTGCCAGCAGCCATACGGGACAGGGTAATGGTGAAGCTTTCTTT; CDR3: CASSHTGQGNGEAFF; J: TRBJ1-1; D: TRBD1; size: once; V: TRBV7-9
DNA: TGTGCCTGGAGTGTACGACCCCAGCTCGGCGATTCACCCCTCCACTTT; CDR3: CAWSVRPQLGDSPLHF; J: TRBJ1-6; D: NA; size: few; V: TRBV30
DNA: TGTGCCAGCTCACCAGGACAGGTCTCCTACAATGAGCAGTTCTTC; CDR3: CASSPGQVSYNEQFF; J: TRBJ2-1; D: TRBD1; size: NA; V: TRBV18
DNA: TGTGCCAGCAGTCCGGGACAGAGAGAGACCCAGTACTTC; CDR3: CASSPGQRETQYF; J: TRBJ2-5; D: TRBD1; size: NA; V: TRBV7-2
DNA: TGTGCCAGCAGCGAGGGACAGGGAGCTTTCGAGCAGTACTTC; CDR3: CASSEGQGAFEQYF; J: TRBJ2-7; D: TRBD1; size: NA; V: TRBV2
DNA: TGTGCCAGCAGCGTAGTGGCTAGCGGTTGGAATGAGCAGTTCTTC; CDR3: CASSVVASGWNEQFF; J: TRBJ2-1; D: TRBD2; size: NA; V: TRBV9
DNA: TGTGCCTGGAGTCAACAGGGGTTACACTATGGCTACACCTTC; CDR3: CAWSQQGLHYGYTF; J: TRBJ1-2; D: TRBD1; size: NA; V: TRBV30
DNA: TGTGCCTGGAGTTCAGCCAACAATCAGCCCCAGCATTTT; CDR3: CAWSSANNQPQHF; J: TRBJ1-5; D: NA; size: NA; V: TRBV30
DNA: TGTGCCTGGAGTTCACAGGGATATGGCTACACCTTC; CDR3: CAWSSQGYGYTF; J: TRBJ1-2; D: NA; size: NA; V: TRBV30
DNA: TGTGCCAGCACCCCGTTAAGTAGGGGGCATGGCTACACCTTC; CDR3: CASTPLSRGHGYTF; J: TRBJ1-2; D: TRBD1; size: NA; V: TRBV6-5
DNA: TGTGCCAGCAGCGTAACCACGGGGGGAACTGAAGCTTTCTTT; CDR3: CASSVTTGGTEAFF; J: TRBJ1-1; D: NA; size: NA; V: TRBV9
DNA: TGCGCCAGCAGCTTCCGGAATTCCGGGGCCAACGTCCTGACTTTC; CDR3: CASSFRNSGANVLTF; J: TRBJ2-6; D: NA; size: NA; V: TRBV5-1
DNA: TGCAGCGCCACTTTTGGTAGGGAGACCCAGTACTTC; CDR3: CSATFGRETQYF; J: TRBJ2-5; D: NA; size: NA; V: TRBV29-1
DNA: TGTGCCTGGAGCGCTGGACAGGGGTGGCAGCCCCAGCATTTT; CDR3: CAWSAGQGWQPQHF; J: TRBJ1-5; D: TRBD1; size: NA; V: TRBV30
DNA: TGTGCCAGCAGTTCAAAGACAGGGGGCCACCACGAGCAGTACTTC; CDR3: CASSSKTGGHHEQYF; J: TRBJ2-7; D: TRBD1; size: NA; V: TRBV11-2
DNA: TGCGCCAGCAGCGGGGAGCGCGATTACTACGAGCAGTACTTC; CDR3: CASSGERDYYEQYF; J: TRBJ2-7; D: NA; size: NA; V: TRBV4-1
DNA: TGCGCCAGCAGCACCTCGAGCGGGAGGTCCTACAATGAGCAGTTCTTC; CDR3: CASSTSSGRSYNEQFF; J: TRBJ2-1; D: TRBD2; size: NA; V: TRBV4-1
DNA: TGTGCCTGGGAGGGCAGCCAGTACGAGCAGTACTTC; CDR3: CAWEGSQYEQYF; J: TRBJ2-7; D: NA; size: few; V: TRBV30
DNA: TGTGCCAGCAGTTCCACTCACGGGCTACAAGAGACCCAGTACTTC; CDR3: CASSSTHGLQETQYF; J: TRBJ2-5; D: NA; size: NA; V: TRBV28
DNA: TGTGCCAGCAGGGGGACTTTCACTGAAGCTTTCTTT; CDR3: CASRGTFTEAFF; J: TRBJ1-1; D: NA; size: NA; V: TRBV6-5
DNA: TGTGCCAGCAGCCAAGGCCTGTCGGCGCAGGGGAATGAAAAACTGTTTTTT; CDR3: CASSQGLSAQGNEKLFF; J: TRBJ1-4; D: NA; size: many; V: TRBV14
DNA: TGTGCCAGCAGTGAAGGAGGGGGCTATGGCTACACCTTC; CDR3: CASSEGGGYGYTF; J: TRBJ1-2; D: NA; size: NA; V: TRBV25-1
DNA: TGTGCCACCAGCCCGGGGCAGGGGGACCACGAGCAGTACTTC; CDR3: CATSPGQGDHEQYF; J: TRBJ2-7; D: TRBD1; size: NA; V: TRBV15
DNA: TGTGCCAGCTGGAGACAGGGGTTGGGGGATACGCAGTATTTT; CDR3: CASWRQGLGDTQYF; J: TRBJ2-3; D: TRBD1; size: NA; V: TRBV6-5
DNA: TGCAGCGTCGGACTAGCGGGGGGATCCTACGAGCAGTACTTC; CDR3: CSVGLAGGSYEQYF; J: TRBJ2-7; D: TRBD2; size: NA; V: TRBV29-1
DNA: TGTGCCAGCAAGGGGGCGCGAGAGCAGTACTTC; CDR3: CASKGAREQYF; J: TRBJ2-7; D: TRBD1; size: NA; V: TRBV6-1
DNA: TGTGCCAGCAGTTACGGGAGCTCCTACAATGAGCAGTTCTTC; CDR3: CASSYGSSYNEQFF; J: TRBJ2-1; D: NA; size: NA; V: TRBV6-5
DNA: TGTGCCAGCAGCGCCCTTGAAGTTCCGAACTATGGCTACACCTTC; CDR3: CASSALEVPNYGYTF; J: TRBJ1-2; D: NA; size: NA; V: TRBV7-2
DNA: TGTGCCAGCTCACCGGGGCTCTGGCGGGAGGGGAACAATGAGCAGTTCTTC; CDR3: CASSPGLWREGNNEQFF; J: TRBJ2-1; D: TRBD2; size: NA; V: TRBV18
DNA: TGTGCCAGCAGCCAGTTGGGCCAGCGGGAAAACAATGAGCAGTTCTTC; CDR3: CASSQLGQRENNEQFF; J: TRBJ2-1; D: TRBD2; size: NA; V: TRBV4-2
DNA: TGCACCGGGACCAGATCAAACACTGAAGCTTTCTTT; CDR3: CTGTRSNTEAFF; J: TRBJ1-1; D: NA; size: few; V: TRBV29-1
DNA: TGCGCCAGCAGCCCCCGTCCGGACGGGGCCAACGTCCTGACTTTC; CDR3: CASSPRPDGANVLTF; J: TRBJ2-6; D: NA; size: NA; V: TRBV5-1
DNA: TGTGCCTGGAGACGTCCGACAGGAGCTAACTATGGCTACACCTTC; CDR3: CAWRRPTGANYGYTF; J: TRBJ1-2; D: NA; size: NA; V: TRBV30
DNA: TGTGCCAGCAGCTTAGGATGGCGGGACAGCTATGGCTACACCTTC; CDR3: CASSLGWRDSYGYTF; J: TRBJ1-2; D: TRBD1; size: NA; V: TRBV7-2
DNA: TGCGCCAGCAGCTTGGTCCGGGGGATCGGGGCCAGTTATTTTGATACGCAGTATTTT; CDR3: CASSLVRGIGASYFDTQYF; J: TRBJ2-3; D: NA; size: NA; V: TRBV5-1
DNA: TGCAGCGTCGCCCCCGGGCAGGGCCCTTATGGCTACACCTTC; CDR3: CSVAPGQGPYGYTF; J: TRBJ1-2; D: NA; size: NA; V: TRBV29-1
DNA: TGCGCCAGCAGCCCACGGACAGGGAGCTCCTATAATTCACCCCTCCACTTT; CDR3: CASSPRTGSSYNSPLHF; J: TRBJ1-6; D: TRBD1; size: NA; V: TRBV5-1
DNA: TGCGCCAGCAGCAACCACCCTCGGTCGCGGGGCACTGAAGCTTTCTTT; CDR3: CASSNHPRSRGTEAFF; J: TRBJ1-1; D: NA; size: NA; V: TRBV4-1
DNA: TGTGCCAGCAGGTCCCCCGGGGACATCACCGGGGAGCTGTTTTTT; CDR3: CASRSPGDITGELFF; J: TRBJ2-2; D: NA; size: NA; V: TRBV7-2
DNA: TGTGCCAGCAAACCGGTAAACCTCGGTGAGCAGTTCTTC; CDR3: CASKPVNLGEQFF; J: TRBJ2-1; D: NA; size: NA; V: TRBV6-5
DNA: TGCAGCGGAGGACAGCCAGCTGATACGCAGTATTTT; CDR3: CSGGQPADTQYF; J: TRBJ2-3; D: NA; size: NA; V: TRBV29-1
DNA: TGTGCCAGCAGCACACTTGACAGGAACTCCTACAATGAGCAGTTCTTC; CDR3: CASSTLDRNSYNEQFF; J: TRBJ2-1; D: NA; size: NA; V: TRBV27
DNA: TGCAGCGTTGCCTCGGGGGAGAACACTGAAGCTTTCTTT; CDR3: CSVASGENTEAFF; J: TRBJ1-1; D: NA; size: NA; V: TRBV29-1
DNA: TGCAGCGTTGCCGTCGGACAGCTTTATGGCTACACCTTC; CDR3: CSVAVGQLYGYTF; J: TRBJ1-2; D: NA; size: NA; V: TRBV29-1
DNA: TGTGCCAGCACCCCCTCTGGAGGGGTAAAACTGTTTTTT; CDR3: CASTPSGGVKLFF; J: TRBJ1-4; D: NA; size: NA; V: TRBV6-5
DNA: TGTGCCAGCAGCTCCTATGGAGGGGGAGGGCAAGAGACCCAGTACTTC; CDR3: CASSSYGGGGQETQYF; J: TRBJ2-5; D: NA; size: few; V: TRBV7-9